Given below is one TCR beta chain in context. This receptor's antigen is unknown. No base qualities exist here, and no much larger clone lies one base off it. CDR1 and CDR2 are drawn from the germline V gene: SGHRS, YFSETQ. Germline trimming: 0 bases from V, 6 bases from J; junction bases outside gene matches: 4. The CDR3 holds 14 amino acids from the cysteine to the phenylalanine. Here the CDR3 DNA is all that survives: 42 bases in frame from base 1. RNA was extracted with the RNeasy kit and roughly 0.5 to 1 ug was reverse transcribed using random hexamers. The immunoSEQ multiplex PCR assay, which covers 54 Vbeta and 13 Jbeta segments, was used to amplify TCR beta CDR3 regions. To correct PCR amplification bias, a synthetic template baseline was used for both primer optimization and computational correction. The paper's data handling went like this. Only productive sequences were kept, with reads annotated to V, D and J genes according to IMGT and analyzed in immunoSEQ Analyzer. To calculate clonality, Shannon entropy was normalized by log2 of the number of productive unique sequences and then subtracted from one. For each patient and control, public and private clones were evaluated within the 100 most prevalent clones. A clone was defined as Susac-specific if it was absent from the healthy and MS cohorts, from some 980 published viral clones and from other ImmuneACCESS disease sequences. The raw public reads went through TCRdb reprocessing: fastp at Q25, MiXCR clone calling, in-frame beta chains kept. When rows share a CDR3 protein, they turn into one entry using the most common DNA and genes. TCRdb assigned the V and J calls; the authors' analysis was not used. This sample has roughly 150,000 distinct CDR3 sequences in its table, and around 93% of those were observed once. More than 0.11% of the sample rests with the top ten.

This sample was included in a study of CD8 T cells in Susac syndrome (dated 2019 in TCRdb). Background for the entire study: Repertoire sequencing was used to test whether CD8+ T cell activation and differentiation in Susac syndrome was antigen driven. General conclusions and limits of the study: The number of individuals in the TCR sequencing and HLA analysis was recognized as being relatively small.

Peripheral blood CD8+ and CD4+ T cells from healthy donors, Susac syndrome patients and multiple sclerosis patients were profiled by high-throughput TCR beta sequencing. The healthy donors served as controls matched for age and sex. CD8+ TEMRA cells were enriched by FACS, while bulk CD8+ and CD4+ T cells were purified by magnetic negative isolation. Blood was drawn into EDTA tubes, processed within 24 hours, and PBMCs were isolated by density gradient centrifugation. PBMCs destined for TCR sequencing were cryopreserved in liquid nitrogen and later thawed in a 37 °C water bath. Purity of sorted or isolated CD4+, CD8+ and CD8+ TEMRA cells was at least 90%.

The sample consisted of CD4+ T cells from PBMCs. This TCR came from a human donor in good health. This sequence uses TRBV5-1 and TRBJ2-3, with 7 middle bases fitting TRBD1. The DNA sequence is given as TGCGCCAGCAGCTTGGGAGGCAGGGGGGATACGCAGTATTTT. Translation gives CASSLGGRGDTQYF.